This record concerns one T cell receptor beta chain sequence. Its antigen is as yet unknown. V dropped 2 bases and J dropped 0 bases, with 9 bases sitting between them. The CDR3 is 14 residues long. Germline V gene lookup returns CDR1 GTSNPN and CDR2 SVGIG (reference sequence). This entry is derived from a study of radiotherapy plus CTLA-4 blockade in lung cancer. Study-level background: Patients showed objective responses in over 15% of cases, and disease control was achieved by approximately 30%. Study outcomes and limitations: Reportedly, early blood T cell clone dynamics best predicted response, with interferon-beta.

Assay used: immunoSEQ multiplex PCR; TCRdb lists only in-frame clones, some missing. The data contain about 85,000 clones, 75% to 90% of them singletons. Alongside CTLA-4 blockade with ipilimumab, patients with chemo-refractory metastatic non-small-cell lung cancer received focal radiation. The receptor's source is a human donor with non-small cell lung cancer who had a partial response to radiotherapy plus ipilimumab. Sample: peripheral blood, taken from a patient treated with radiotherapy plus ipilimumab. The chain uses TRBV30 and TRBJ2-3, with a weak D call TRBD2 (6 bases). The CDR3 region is CAWSSGASTDTQYF. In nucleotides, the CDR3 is TGTGCCTGGAGTTCGGGAGCTAGCACAGATACGCAGTATTTT. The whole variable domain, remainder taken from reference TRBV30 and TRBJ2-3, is SQTIHQWPATLVQPVGSPLSLECTVEGTSNPNLYWYRQAAGRGLQLLFYSVGIGQISSEVPQNLSASRPQDRQFILSSKKLLLSDSGFYLCAWSSGASTDTQYFGPGTRLTVL.